A selection of T cell receptor beta chains follows, all from one sample in a study of cytomegalovirus exposure and HLA in healthy donors. Libraries were prepared by immunoSEQ multiplex PCR; TCRdb keeps only in-frame clonotypes and omits some of them. The sample lists about 180,000 clones; over 70% were seen once. The sequenced sample consisted of PBMCs. The receptors shown here come from a male donor in good health and CMV-seronegative. The conserved cysteine and the conserved F or W are not part of the CDR3 here. Fields, in order: J gene, V gene, CDR3 protein.

TRBJ1-1,TRBV29-1,SVDYTAGSTTEAF
TRBJ2-3,TRBV5-1,ASSISALADTQY
TRBJ1-5,TRBV9,ASSVGGLRDQPQH
TRBJ2-5,TRBV9,ASSLRTEETQY
TRBJ1-5,TRBV5-4,ASSPGGTGNQPQH
TRBJ2-1,TRBV4-2,ASSRPRGDEQF
TRBJ1-5,TRBV6-5,ASSRTVYSNQPQH
TRBJ2-7,TRBV19,ASSILAGAIYEQY
TRBJ1-2,TRBV4-1,ASSQMFGAGDYGYT
TRBJ1-5,TRBV5-1,ASSPQGSNQPQH
TRBJ1-3,TRBV29-1,SVEQGAGGNTIY
TRBJ2-5,TRBV6-1,ASRRLAGGSETQY
TRBJ1-1,TRBV14,ASSLQLRNTEAF
TRBJ2-2,TRBV6-5,ASTTGTANTGELF
TRBJ1-2,TRBV6-1,ASSEGGYGYT
TRBJ2-7,TRBV9,ASSVEGGTLGEQY
TRBJ1-3,TRBV20-1,SAEKADTIY
TRBJ2-3,TRBV29-1,SVERGGGDTQY
TRBJ1-1,TRBV2,ASSDRGGITEAF
TRBJ1-3,TRBV6-6,ASTGTAANSGNTIY
TRBJ2-1,TRBV11-2,ASSRQGATDNEQF
TRBJ2-1,TRBV2,ASSPPLAGAPYNEQF
TRBJ2-2,TRBV30,AWNQGTGELF
TRBJ1-2,TRBV6-5,ASSYTGPANYGYT
NA,TRBV6-5,ASSYSGQGYEQY
TRBJ1-1,TRBV5-1,ASSRGGNTEAF
TRBJ2-3,TRBV6-6,ASSFSGGVSDTQY
TRBJ1-5,TRBV7-2,ASSWDRGQQPQH
TRBJ2-1,TRBV5-6,ASSSMTGGNYNEQF
TRBJ1-5,TRBV6-1,ASSDVVSSNQPQH
TRBJ1-5,TRBV5-6,ASSRGQGSSQPQH
TRBJ1-3,TRBV6-1,ASSEFLGPGNTIY
TRBJ1-1,TRBV25-1,ASSDWGGEFSEAF
TRBJ2-1,TRBV4-2,ASSKTSGSYNEQF
TRBJ1-3,TRBV14,ASSRSQGYSGNTIY
TRBJ2-1,TRBV11-2,ASSFQTGVEQF
TRBJ2-3,TRBV6-5,ASSGPQGWADTQY
TRBJ1-3,TRBV30,AWTGVSSGNTIY
TRBJ1-1,TRBV6-5,ASRVTGGYTEAF
TRBJ2-7,TRBV7-2,ASSLAGGPSYEQY
TRBJ1-5,TRBV4-3,ASSQDRGQPQH
TRBJ1-6,TRBV6-5,ASSYETGTNSPLH
NA,TRBV19,ASSIRTSGTYEQY
TRBJ2-7,TRBV6-5,ASTPGQGNYEQY
TRBJ1-2,TRBV7-9,SSSLAQGPDT
TRBJ1-6,TRBV28,ASSGAGYNSPLH
TRBJ1-5,TRBV28,ASSLSGENQPQH
TRBJ1-6,TRBV30,AWSGTGYSPLH
TRBJ1-2,TRBV6-5,ASRDRGYGYT
TRBJ1-4,TRBV6-6,ASSYGSGANEKLF
TRBJ2-3,TRBV27,ASSYGQSTDTQY
TRBJ2-2,TRBV5-1,ASSLRTGPNTGELF
TRBJ2-5,TRBV6-6,ASSTQGAQY
TRBJ1-1,TRBV7-2,ASSLAWGNTEAF
TRBJ2-3,TRBV25-1,ASSDAGSRDTQY